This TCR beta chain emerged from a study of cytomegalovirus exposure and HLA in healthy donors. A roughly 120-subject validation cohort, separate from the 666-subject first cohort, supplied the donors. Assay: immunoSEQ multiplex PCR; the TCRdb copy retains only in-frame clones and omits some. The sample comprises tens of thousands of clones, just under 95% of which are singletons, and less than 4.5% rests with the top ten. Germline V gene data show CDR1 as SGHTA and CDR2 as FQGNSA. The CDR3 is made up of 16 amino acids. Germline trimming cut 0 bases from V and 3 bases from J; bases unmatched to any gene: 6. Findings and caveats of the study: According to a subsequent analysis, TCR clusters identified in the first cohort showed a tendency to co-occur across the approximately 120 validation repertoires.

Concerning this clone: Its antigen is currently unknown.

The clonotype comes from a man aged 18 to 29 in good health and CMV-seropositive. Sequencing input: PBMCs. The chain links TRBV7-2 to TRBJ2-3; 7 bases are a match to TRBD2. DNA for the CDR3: TGTGCCAGCAGCTTAGCGGGCGGGAGTGTGACAGATACGCAGTATTTT. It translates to CASSLAGGSVTDTQYF. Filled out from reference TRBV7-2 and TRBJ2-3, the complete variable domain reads GAGVSQSPSNKVTEKGKDVELRCDPISGHTALYWYRQSLGQGLEFLIYFQGNSAPDKSGLPSDRFSAERTGGSVSTLTIQRTQQEDSAVYLCASSLAGGSVTDTQYFGPGTRLTVL.